This TCR beta chain was sequenced for a study of cytomegalovirus exposure and HLA in healthy donors. Study conclusions and caveats: There were reportedly fewer N-insertions in an Asian-associated ancestry cluster than the roughly 680-donor mean, in a later analysis. In a later analysis, common viral pathogens appeared linked to several of the most significant clusters.

On this clone: Its cognate antigen is unknown.

The CDR3 covers 13 residues. V trimming: 9 bases; J trimming: 5 bases; junction bases outside the gene matches: 5. CDR1 is MDHEN, CDR2 SYDVKM, per germline. Researchers ran the PCR with 60 Vbeta and 13 Jbeta primers. Produced via immunoSEQ multiplex PCR; TCRdb's table is partial and in-frame only. Found here are about 120,000 clones, approximately 83% of them singletons; the top ten hold less than 2%. The material sequenced was PBMCs. The TCR comes from a man aged 35 to 55 in good health and CMV-seronegative. The V gene is TRBV28, the J gene TRBJ1-4, with 8 positions matching TRBD1. The CDR3: CASQTGDNEKLFF. The CDR3, as DNA: TGTGCCAGTCAGACAGGGGACAATGAAAAACTGTTTTTT. Full variable domain (rest looked up from reference TRBV28 and TRBJ1-4): DVKVTQSSRYLVKRTGEKVFLECVQDMDHENMFWYRQDPGLGLRLIYFSYDVKMKEKGDIPEGYSVSREKKERFSLILESASTNQTSMYLCASQTGDNEKLFFGSGTQLSVL.